This T cell receptor beta chain was retrieved from a study of cytomegalovirus exposure and HLA in healthy donors. This clone was found a few times. The PCR made use of 60 Vbeta and 13 Jbeta primers. Original analysis: A follow-up analysis tallied about 88 million unique TCR beta chains, approximately 11 million shared. Profiled with immunoSEQ multiplex PCR; TCRdb holds only in-frame clones, not every one. V, J and clone size reflect that table, while D and trimming were determined from the DNA. The sample contains some 140,000 clones, about 9.2% of which appear only once. Input material: PBMCs. The clonotype comes from a woman in her thirties or forties in good health and CMV-seropositive.

CDR3 region: CASSLSSLIDYGYTF. In nucleotides, the CDR3 is TGCGCCAGCAGCTTGTCCTCACTCATAGACTATGGCTACACCTTC. The chain couples TRBV5-1 to TRBJ1-2; D gene unclear. The CDR3 sequence is 15 residues long. Trimming removed 1 base from V and 3 bases from J, with 13 bases in between. In germline, CDR1 is SGHRS, CDR2 YFSETQ.